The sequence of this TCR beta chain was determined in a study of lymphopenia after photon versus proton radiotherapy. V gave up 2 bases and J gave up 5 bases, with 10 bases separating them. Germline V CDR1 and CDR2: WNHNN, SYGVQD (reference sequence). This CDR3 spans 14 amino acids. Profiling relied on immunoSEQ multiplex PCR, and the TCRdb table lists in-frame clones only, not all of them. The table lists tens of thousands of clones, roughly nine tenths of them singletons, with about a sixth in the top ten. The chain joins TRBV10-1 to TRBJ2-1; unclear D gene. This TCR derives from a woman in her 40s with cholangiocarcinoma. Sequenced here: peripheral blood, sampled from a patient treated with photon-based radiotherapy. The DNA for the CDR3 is TGCGCCAGCAGTGAGGACCCCGCAGACAATGAGCAGTTCTTC. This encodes CASSEDPADNEQFF.